This entry lists 29 T cell receptor beta chains sequenced from one sample in a study of blood T cell repertoires in COVID-19. The assay was immunoSEQ multiplex PCR, and TCRdb's table has in-frame clones only and misses some. The sample yields fewer than 250,000 clones, around nine tenths seen once. Sequenced material: peripheral blood. These receptors were obtained from an older woman who had recovered from COVID-19.

The rearrangement joins TRBV5-1 to TRBJ1-4, with TRBD1 matching over 8 bases. The CDR3 length is 16 residues. Trimming cost V 4 bases and J 1 base; bases outside gene matches: 6. The germline gives CDR1 SGHRS, CDR2 YFSETQ. The CDR3 sequence is CASSGKGTGTNEKLFF. DNA of the CDR3: TGCGCCAGCAGCGGTAAGGGGACAGGAACTAATGAAAAACTGTTTTTT.

This chain joins TRBV15 and TRBJ2-7; the D gene is possibly TRBD2 (5 bases). V lost 1 base, J lost 0 bases, and 7 bases lay in between. The CDR3 has 14 amino acids. Germline CDR1 is LNHNV and CDR2 is YYDKDF (reference sequence). This CDR3 is CATSRGLYSYEQYF. The CDR3 nucleotides read TGTGCCACCAGCAGAGGACTATACTCCTACGAGCAGTACTTC.

This clone was seen a few times. The genes are TRBV19 and TRBJ1-6; TRBD1 is a possible D gene (6 bases). Germline values: CDR1 LNHDA, CDR2 SQIVND (reference sequence). There are 15 residues in the CDR3. Trimming cost V 2 bases and J 7 bases, with 12 bases left between them. The CDR3: CASSIRGASNSPLHF. Written as DNA, the CDR3 is TGTGCCAGTAGTATACGGGGGGCGAGCAATTCACCCCTCCACTTT.

The chain couples TRBV7-3 to TRBJ1-6; unclear D gene. Germline assignment: CDR1 SGHTA and CDR2 FQGTGA. The V end lost 3 bases, the J end lost 8 bases, and 8 bases lay between the germline ends. There are 13 residues in the CDR3. CDR3 sequence: CASSLQADSPLHF. In nucleotides, the CDR3 is TGTGCCAGCAGCTTGCAGGCTGATTCACCCCTCCACTTT.

The chain joins TRBV4-2 to TRBJ1-1; 9 bases are shared with TRBD1. The CDR3 extends over 14 amino acids. V shed 3 bases, J shed 5 bases, and the junction held 4 bases outside the gene matches. Germline lookup yields CDR1 LGHNA and CDR2 YNFKEQ. The CDR3: CASSQTGGKTEAFF. CDR3 coding DNA: TGTGCCAGCAGCCAGACAGGGGGAAAAACTGAAGCTTTCTTT.

This clone was seen a few times. This chain connects TRBV2 to TRBJ1-5; 7 bases agree with TRBD1. Trimming removed 5 bases from V and 4 bases from J; junction bases left unmatched: 8. This CDR3 contains 15 residues. CDR1 and CDR2 from the germline V gene are SNHLY and FYNNEI. The CDR3 coding sequence is TGTGCCAGCAGTTCCCAGGGGGGCGGTAATCAGCCCCAGCATTTT. Translation: CASSSQGGGNQPQHF.

CDR3 residues: CASSQGVSPLQRGGADTQYF. CDR3 in DNA: TGTGCCAGCAGCCAAGGTGTCTCCCCCCTACAGCGGGGGGGGGCAGATACGCAGTATTTT. This rearrangement joins TRBV3-1 (or the pseudogene TRBV3-2) to TRBJ2-3; 10 bases match TRBD2. J gave up 4 bases and V 1 base, and 17 bases lay outside the gene matches. CDR1 is LGHDT and CDR2 is YNNKEL in the germline V gene (reference sequence). This CDR3 spans 20 amino acids.

J is TRBJ1-6 and V is TRBV11-2; the D gene is possibly TRBD1 (5 bases). V lost 5 bases to trimming and J lost 8 bases, with 10 bases between them. CDR3 size: 13 residues. Germline CDR1 and CDR2: SGHAT and FQNNGV. The DNA of the CDR3 is TGTGCCAGCAGCGAACAGGTTGATTCACCCCTCCACTTT. This translates into CASSEQVDSPLHF.

This clone was counted between two and nine times. The rearrangement joins TRBV6-1 to TRBJ1-2; no reliable D call. The CDR3 loop spans 14 amino acids. Per germline, CDR1 MNHNS and CDR2 SASEGT. V lost 1 base to trimming and J lost 6 bases, with 12 bases between them. The CDR3 protein is CASSEGAGRDGYTF. CDR3 in DNA: TGTGCCAGCAGTGAAGGCGCGGGGAGGGATGGCTACACCTTC.

This chain uses TRBV2 with TRBJ2-7; D is perhaps TRBD2 (6 bases). Trimming took 6 bases from V and 4 from J, leaving 13 bases between them. The CDR3 consists of 13 residues. The V gene's germline CDR1 is SNHLY and CDR2 FYNNEI. CDR3 loop: CASSGLGRYEQYF. The CDR3 DNA reads as TGTGCCAGCAGCGGGCTTGGGAGGTACGAGCAGTACTTC.

V usage is TRBV7-9 and J usage is TRBJ2-2; a possible D gene is TRBD2 (6 bases). The CDR3 sequence is 16 residues long. CDR1 is SEHNR and CDR2 is FQNEAQ in the germline V gene (reference sequence). Trimming took off 7 bases at V and 2 bases at J, with 17 bases between the two ends. CDR3 protein: CASTRGRGGNTGELFF. The CDR3, as DNA: TGTGCCAGCACAAGAGGGCGGGGAGGTAACACCGGGGAGCTGTTTTTT.

About this clone itself: The same CDR3 arises from other DNA sequences in this sample as well. The J gene is TRBJ2-1, the V gene TRBV18; D is possibly TRBD1 (6 bases). Between the trimmed V and J ends, which lost 3 bases and 5 bases, there was a span of 8 bases. The CDR3 consists of 13 residues. Germline CDR1 is KGHSH and CDR2 is LQKENI. The CDR3 coding sequence is TGTGCCAGCTCACCCTGGACAGACAATGAGCAGTTCTTC. Protein product: CASSPWTDNEQFF.

V and J are TRBV19 and TRBJ2-7; TRBD1 agrees at 9 bases. The CDR3 has 13 amino acids. V shed 7 bases, J shed 1 base, and the junction held 2 bases outside the gene matches. Per the germline V gene, CDR1 is LNHDA and CDR2 is SQIVND (reference sequence). CDR3 coding DNA: TGTGCCAGTACGGGACAGGGTTCCTACGAGCAGTACTTC. This encodes CASTGQGSYEQYF.

V usage is TRBV9 and J usage is TRBJ1-6; 8 bases fit TRBD1. This CDR3 is built from 15 residues. Unmatched junction bases numbered 6, after V lost 4 bases and J lost 6 bases. CDR1 is SGDLS, CDR2 YYNGEE, per germline. CDR3 DNA: TGTGCCAGCAGCTCTATGGGACAGGCTAATTCACCCCTCCACTTT. This encodes CASSSMGQANSPLHF.

Concerning this clone: This same CDR3 is encoded by further DNA sequences in the sample. The CDR3 nucleotides are TGTGCCAGCAGTGACAGGGGGCAAGAGACCCAGTACTTC. It encodes CASSDRGQETQYF. The rearrangement uses TRBV2 and TRBJ2-5; 7 nucleotides align to TRBD1. V shed 3 bases and J 2 bases; nucleotides not matched to a gene: 0. CDR3 length equals 13 residues. Germline CDR1 and CDR2: SNHLY and FYNNEI.

V is TRBV7-9 and J is TRBJ2-1; maybe TRBD1 (5 bases). Germline V gene data show CDR1 as SEHNR and CDR2 as FQNEAQ (reference sequence). Trimming took 6 bases from V and 7 from J, leaving 16 bases between them. CDR3 length equals 14 residues. CDR3 sequence: CASRRTSQRNEQFF. In nucleotides, the CDR3 is TGTGCCAGCAGACGGACAAGCCAAAGAAATGAGCAGTTCTTC.

J is TRBJ2-1 and V is TRBV6-4, with D unresolved. In germline, CDR1 is MRHNA, CDR2 SNTAGT. The V end was cut by 10 bases, the J end by 5 bases, with 9 bases between. The CDR3 runs 11 residues. The CDR3 region has the DNA TGTGCCACCGCCAGTAACAATGAGCAGTTCTTC. Its protein is CATASNNEQFF.

The V call is TRBV3-1 (or the pseudogene TRBV3-2), the J call TRBJ1-1; perhaps TRBD1 as D (6 bases). The CDR3 covers 15 residues. Germline-derived CDR1 and CDR2 are LGHDT and YNNKEL (reference sequence). Trimming took off 0 bases at V and 5 bases at J, with 13 bases between the two ends. The CDR3 sequence: CASSQDRRGYTEAFF. CDR3 nucleotides: TGTGCCAGCAGCCAAGATCGTAGGGGGTATACTGAAGCTTTCTTT.

This sequence joins TRBV27 and TRBJ1-6, with a possible D match to TRBD1 (6 bases). The germline CDR1 and CDR2 sequences are MNHEY and SMNVEV (reference sequence). This CDR3 is built from 15 residues. The V gene lost 6 bases and the J gene lost 1 base, with 10 bases spanning the gap. The CDR3 DNA sequence: TGTGCCAGCAGGTACAGGGATTCCTATAATTCACCCCTCCACTTT. It is translated as CASRYRDSYNSPLHF.

As for this clone: Different DNA sequences within this sample yield the same CDR3. The gene calls are TRBV7-3 and TRBJ2-3, with 12 bases fitting TRBD2. Germline trimming cut 4 bases from V and 1 base from J; bases unmatched to any gene: 3. Germline-derived CDR1 and CDR2 are SGHTA and FQGTGA. CDR3 length: 16 residues. The CDR3 loop reads CASSSLAGGGTDTQYF. The CDR3 DNA reads as TGTGCCAGCAGCTCACTAGCGGGGGGTGGCACAGATACGCAGTATTTT.

The chain has TRBV7-2 and TRBJ2-1; D not resolved. The CDR3 contains 11 residues. Trimming stripped 4 bases from V and 7 bases from J, with 5 bases between. Germline assignment: CDR1 SGHTA and CDR2 FQGNSA. CDR3 amino acids: CASSSANEQFF. CDR3 sequence (DNA): TGTGCCAGCAGCTCCGCGAATGAGCAGTTCTTC.

As concerns this clone: Other DNA sequences in this specimen translate into the identical CDR3. The genes are TRBV6-5 and TRBJ2-1; D is unresolved. The germline gives CDR1 MNHEY, CDR2 SVGAGI. CDR3 length equals 11 residues. The V and J ends lost 6 bases and 4 bases respectively, with 4 bases between them. The CDR3 bases are TGTGCCAGCAGCCTATACAATGAGCAGTTCTTC. Encoded protein: CASSLYNEQFF.

The chain employs TRBV30 and TRBJ2-1; 13 bases agree with TRBD2. Germline V gene lookup returns CDR1 GTSNPN and CDR2 SVGIG (reference sequence). V was pared by 3 bases and J by 8 bases, with 10 bases of the junction left unmatched. The CDR3 extends over 16 amino acids. CDR3 amino acids: CAWSPLAGGHEDEQFF. The CDR3 DNA sequence: TGTGCCTGGAGCCCACTAGCGGGGGGGCATGAGGATGAGCAGTTCTTC.

This chain links TRBV27 with TRBJ2-7; TRBD1 agrees at 7 bases. Germline V gene lookup returns CDR1 MNHEY and CDR2 SMNVEV (reference sequence). V was pared by 5 bases and J by 2 bases, with 6 bases of the junction left unmatched. The CDR3 totals 14 residues. DNA for the CDR3: TGTGCCAGCAGTAGTTCGGGACAGCCCTACGAGCAGTACTTC. Translated: CASSSSGQPYEQYF.

CDR3 sequence (DNA): TGTGCCAGTAGTATTATCTTCGGCAGGGTCGAGCAGTACTTC. Amino acids: CASSIIFGRVEQYF. V is TRBV19 and J is TRBJ2-7; TRBD1 might be the D (5 bases). The CDR3 has 14 amino acids. Germline CDR1 reads LNHDA; CDR2 reads SQIVND (reference sequence). Trimming stripped 3 bases from V and 6 bases from J, with 15 bases between.

This sequence joins TRBV9 and TRBJ2-3; 8 nucleotides agree with TRBD1. The CDR3 covers 16 residues. Germline V lookup: CDR1 SGDLS, CDR2 YYNGEE. V shed 3 bases and J 2 bases; nucleotides not matched to a gene: 8. The DNA for the CDR3 is TGTGCCAGCAGCGCGGCACAGGGGGTCCTCACAGATACGCAGTATTTT. This sequence encodes CASSAAQGVLTDTQYF.

The J gene is TRBJ1-3, the V gene TRBV5-6; perhaps TRBD1 as D (6 bases). This CDR3 spans 14 amino acids. With 2 bases removed from V and 4 bases from J, the gap between germline ends came to 10 bases. Germline CDR1 and CDR2: SGHDT and YYEEEE. The CDR3 nucleotides are TGTGCCAGCAGCTTCCCAGGGGTCGGAAACACCATATATTTT. Translated: CASSFPGVGNTIYF.

V gene TRBV14 combines with J gene TRBJ2-6; D might be TRBD2 (6 bases). There are 15 residues in the CDR3. Trimming pared 2 bases from V and 3 bases from J, leaving 8 bases between. Germline assignment: CDR1 SGHDN and CDR2 FVKESK. The CDR3 protein is CASSQLGGGANVLTF. As DNA, the CDR3 is TGTGCCAGCAGCCAACTGGGAGGTGGGGCCAACGTCCTGACTTTC.

This clone was recorded only once. V gene TRBV7-2 combines with J gene TRBJ2-7; TRBD1 matches at 7 bases. Per the germline V gene, CDR1 is SGHTA and CDR2 is FQGNSA. The CDR3 is 15 residues long. V shed 5 bases, J shed 4 bases, and the junction held 11 bases outside the gene matches. The CDR3 spells CASSIVGTVGYEQYF. The DNA of the CDR3 is TGTGCCAGCAGCATAGTGGGGACAGTTGGTTACGAGCAGTACTTC.